This passage covers 24 T cell receptor beta chains from one sample sequenced in a study of Graves' ophthalmopathy and Graves' hyperthyroidism. Amplification targeted the TCR beta CDR3 regions, with RNA transcripts as the source material. The workflow started with a first-round RT-PCR run with HTBI primers and then moved on to a second-round multiplex PCR. Using its own MiXCR run on the multiplex PCR reads, TCRdb lists one record per CDR3 protein. This sample yields some 520,000 distinct CDR3 sequences, of which approximately 15% are seen a single time; roughly 9.8% belongs to the top ten. Material: blood. Receptors originate from a woman aged 25 to 39 with Graves' ophthalmopathy.

Concerning this clonotype: Just one base apart from a much larger clone, this may be a read error. Lacking the conserved final phenylalanine or tryptophan, this CDR3 likely reflects a read error. This chain connects TRBV4-1 to TRBJ1-5, with D maybe TRBD1 (5 bases). This CDR3 region has 15 residues. CDR1 and CDR2 from the germline V gene are MGHRA and YSYEKL. Trimming shortened V by 1 base and J by 4 bases, and 11 bases separated the two germline ends. Written as DNA, the CDR3 is TGCGCCAGCAGCCAAGCGGGACCGCAGAATCAGCCCCAGCATTTG. Its translation is CASSQAGPQNQPQHL.

This clonotype was counted at least ten times. The chain has TRBV2 and TRBJ1-5; 7 bases match TRBD1. J lost 0 bases, V lost 6 bases, and 5 bases had no gene match. CDR3 length equals 15 residues. Germline V gene sequence: CDR1 SNHLY, CDR2 FYNNEI. The CDR3 spells CASRRDSYSNQPQHF. DNA of the CDR3: TGTGCCAGCAGGCGGGACAGTTATAGCAATCAGCCCCAGCATTTT.

This clonotype was detected many times. The V and J genes are TRBV2 and TRBJ2-7, with 7 bases matching TRBD1. V lost 7 bases, J lost 2 bases, and 20 bases stayed unmatched. The length of the CDR3 is 18 residues. Per the germline V gene, CDR1 is SNHLY and CDR2 is FYNNEI. The CDR3 is CASTLPWDPRDRAYEQYF. The CDR3 DNA reads as TGTGCCAGCACACTCCCGTGGGATCCCCGGGACAGAGCCTACGAGCAGTACTTC.

This clonotype was found many times. The chain couples TRBV6-1 to TRBJ1-1; maybe TRBD1 (5 bases). Germline V lookup: CDR1 MNHNS, CDR2 SASEGT. This CDR3 has 13 amino acids. Trimming removed 4 bases at V and 7 bases at J, with 13 bases between. CDR3 DNA: TGTGCCAGCAGTGTCCAGGGAATAGGTGAAGCTTTCTTT. Translating it yields CASSVQGIGEAFF.

This clonotype has just a few counts. The chain has TRBV6-1 and TRBJ1-1; possible D gene TRBD1, 6 bases. The V and J ends lost 6 bases and 9 bases respectively, with 11 bases between them. Germline V gene sequence: CDR1 MNHNS, CDR2 SASEGT. The CDR3 is 11 residues long. CDR3 amino acids: CASRRGTKAFF. The DNA of the CDR3 is TGTGCCAGCAGGCGCGGGACAAAAGCTTTCTTT.

This clonotype appeared many times. The chain joins TRBV20-1 to TRBJ1-1, with a possible D match to TRBD1 (5 bases). V was pared by 0 bases and J by 4 bases, with 9 bases between. The CDR3 length is 13 residues. Per germline, CDR1 DFQATT and CDR2 SNEGSKA (reference sequence). CDR3 DNA: TGCAGTGCTAGAGACGCAGGGCCCACTGAAGCTTTCTTT. Protein sequence: CSARDAGPTEAFF.

This clonotype was seen at least ten times. The J gene is TRBJ1-1, the V gene TRBV6-5; D is perhaps TRBD1 (5 bases). The CDR3 runs to 13 residues. V was shortened by 2 bases and J by 5 bases, with 9 bases between the two germline ends. The germline gives CDR1 MNHEY, CDR2 SVGAGI. In nucleotides, the CDR3 is TGTGCCAGCAGTTACAGGGGAGGGACTGAAGCTTTCTTT. It is translated as CASSYRGGTEAFF.

This clonotype was detected many times. CDR3 DNA: TGTGCCAGCAGTCCCCTCCTCGCGGCTATGAACACTGAAGCTTTCTTT. This encodes CASSPLLAAMNTEAFF. This chain links TRBV28 with TRBJ1-1; D is unclear. The CDR3 consists of 16 residues. Germline CDR1 reads MDHEN; CDR2 reads SYDVKM. Trimming removed 5 bases at V and 0 bases at J, with 16 bases between. Based on the CDR3 plus reference TRBV28 and TRBJ1-1, the full variable domain is DVKVTQSSRYLVKRTGEKVFLECVQDMDHENMFWYRQDPGLGLRLIYFSYDVKMKEKGDIPEGYSVSREKKERFSLILESASTNQTSMYLCASSPLLAAMNTEAFFGQGTRLTVV.

This clonotype was found many times. The chain employs TRBV2 and TRBJ2-7; D may be TRBD1 or TRBD2 (5 bases each). This CDR3 is 15 amino acids long. Germline-derived CDR1 and CDR2 are SNHLY and FYNNEI. V gave up 4 bases and J gave up 2 bases, with 15 bases separating them. In DNA form, the CDR3 reads TGTGCCAGCAGTGTCACCGGGACGTTGACCTACGAGCAGTACTTC. It translates to CASSVTGTLTYEQYF.

This clonotype was seen many times. V is TRBV6-1 and J is TRBJ1-1; unclear D gene. This CDR3 is built from 14 residues. Trimming took off 3 bases at V and 0 bases at J, with 8 bases between the two ends. CDR1 and CDR2 (germline): MNHNS, SASEGT. The CDR3 here is CASSDGRLNTEAFF. CDR3 DNA sequence: TGTGCCAGCAGTGACGGACGGTTGAACACTGAAGCTTTCTTT.

The table lists this clonotype with many counts. This chain links TRBV6-5 with TRBJ2-2; D may be TRBD2 (5 bases). Germline CDR1 is MNHEY and CDR2 is SVGAGI. The CDR3 is made up of 14 amino acids. V lost 2 bases and J 5 bases, leaving 9 bases between the germline ends. CDR3 protein: CASSYGSGTGELFF. In nucleotides, the CDR3 is TGTGCCAGCAGTTACGGGAGTGGTACCGGGGAGCTGTTTTTT.

This clonotype was recorded many times. The V gene is TRBV12-3 or TRBV12-4, the J gene TRBJ1-6, with 7 nucleotides matching TRBD1. This CDR3 comprises 14 residues. V was clipped by 6 bases and J by 5 bases; unmatched bases: 4. CDR3 sequence: CASSRGQNNSPLHF. CDR3 sequence (DNA): TGTGCCAGCAGCCGGGGACAGAATAATTCACCCCTCCACTTT.

This clonotype was recorded many times. As DNA, the CDR3 is TGTGCCAGTAGTATTGGACAGGGAAGCTCCTACGAGCAGTACTTC. Translation gives CASSIGQGSSYEQYF. The chain links TRBV19 to TRBJ2-7; TRBD1 agrees at 8 bases. CDR3 length: 15 amino acids. Germline V CDR1 and CDR2: LNHDA, SQIVND (reference sequence). J was trimmed by 0 bases and V by 3 bases; bases with no gene match: 4.

The table lists this clonotype with many counts. The chain combines TRBV12-3 or TRBV12-4 with TRBJ1-2, with D unresolved. Trimming stripped 5 bases from V and 4 bases from J, with 11 bases between. The CDR3 spans 13 residues. CDR3 bases: TGTGCCAGCAGTCGAACAGAGAGCTATGGCTACACCTTC. Residues: CASSRTESYGYTF.

This clonotype was seen many times. This chain joins TRBV29-1 and TRBJ2-7; TRBD2 is a possible D gene (5 bases). The germline V and J ends were trimmed by 4 bases and 3 bases, with 7 bases remaining between them. This CDR3 has 11 amino acids. From germline, CDR1 is SQVTM and CDR2 ANQGSEA. The CDR3 coding sequence is TGCAGCGTTGGGGAGAACTACGAGCAGTACTTC. Protein sequence: CSVGENYEQYF.

In its sample, this clonotype was seen a few times. The V gene is TRBV5-1, the J gene TRBJ2-4; possible D gene TRBD1, 5 bases. CDR3 length: 13 residues. V gave up 1 base and J gave up 6 bases, with 8 bases separating them. The germline V gene encodes CDR1 SGHRS and CDR2 YFSETQ. The CDR3 coding sequence is TGCGCCAGCAGCTTGCGACAGCGAAACATTCAGTACTTC. Encoded protein: CASSLRQRNIQYF.

This chain joins TRBV2 and TRBJ2-7, with D perhaps TRBD2 (5 bases). In germline, CDR1 is SNHLY, CDR2 FYNNEI. The CDR3 extends over 15 amino acids. Trimming pared 7 bases from V and 4 bases from J, leaving 20 bases between. The CDR3 sequence: CASTNPGARGYEQYF. In DNA, the CDR3 is TGTGCCAGCACTAACCCAGGAGCTCGAGGGTACGAGCAGTACTTC.

This clonotype has ten or more counts. The chain employs TRBV24-1 and TRBJ2-5; D is possibly TRBD1 or TRBD2 (5 bases each). Germline V gene lookup returns CDR1 KGHDR and CDR2 SFDVKD. V was trimmed by 0 bases and J by 2 bases, leaving 12 bases between them. This CDR3 contains 16 residues. The CDR3 region has the DNA TGTGCCACCAGTGATTTGGAGTTTGGGGGACAAGAGACCCAGTACTTC. Protein: CATSDLEFGGQETQYF.

This clonotype was seen once. The V and J genes are TRBV2 and TRBJ2-5; D uncertain. CDR1 is SNHLY and CDR2 is FYNNEI in the germline V gene. This CDR3 region has 11 residues. V shed 7 bases and J shed 0 bases, with 3 bases lying between them. CDR3 DNA sequence: TGTGCCAGCACGTACCAAGAGACCCAGTACTTC. Translated: CASTYQETQYF.

This clonotype was counted at least ten times. The J gene is TRBJ1-6, the V gene TRBV28, with D maybe TRBD1 (5 bases). The germline V gene encodes CDR1 MDHEN and CDR2 SYDVKM. V was cut by 5 bases and J by 9 bases, with 23 bases left in between. This CDR3 has 17 amino acids. The CDR3 DNA reads TGTGCCAGCAGTGGACGAGGGGCCATACGGGCTGCTTCACCCCTCCACTTT. Translation gives CASSGRGAIRAASPLHF.

At least ten counts were recorded for this clonotype. The gene calls are TRBV28 and TRBJ1-1; D is undetermined. The germline V and J ends were trimmed by 6 bases and 4 bases, with 12 bases remaining between them. CDR1 MDHEN and CDR2 SYDVKM come from the germline V gene. There are 13 residues in the CDR3. The CDR3: CASRRDGSTEAFF. The DNA for the CDR3 is TGTGCCAGCAGGCGAGACGGGAGCACTGAAGCTTTCTTT.

This clonotype was recorded many times. The gene calls are TRBV6-5 and TRBJ1-2, with TRBD1 as a possible D gene (6 bases). Germline V gene sequence: CDR1 MNHEY, CDR2 SVGAGI. V was clipped by 0 bases and J by 7 bases, with 18 bases between them. This CDR3 spans 16 amino acids. The CDR3: CASSYSPRGDISGYTF. CDR3 nucleotide sequence: TGTGCCAGCAGTTACTCGCCTAGGGGGGACATCAGTGGCTACACCTTC.

This clonotype has only a few counts. The V call is TRBV28, the J call TRBJ1-1, with D hard to call. The CDR3 totals 15 residues. The ends were cut back, 6 bases at V and 6 bases at J, with 20 bases in the middle. CDR1 MDHEN and CDR2 SYDVKM come from the germline V gene. The CDR3 loop reads CASSYGRSRSPEAFF. CDR3 DNA: TGTGCCAGCAGCTACGGACGGTCCCGGTCGCCTGAAGCTTTCTTT.

This clonotype came up many times. The chain links TRBV2 to TRBJ2-3; 9 nucleotides agree with TRBD2. The J segment lost 1 base and the V segment lost 4 bases, leaving 18 bases of the junction unmatched. Germline CDR1 is SNHLY and CDR2 is FYNNEI. The CDR3 loop spans 20 amino acids. The CDR3 region has the DNA TGTGCCAGCAGTGCCCTACACCCTAGCGGGACCGCGCCCCGCACAGATACGCAGTATTTT. Protein sequence: CASSALHPSGTAPRTDTQYF. The whole variable domain, remainder taken from reference TRBV2 and TRBJ2-3, is EPEVTQTPSHQVTQMGQEVILRCVPISNHLYFYWYRQILGQKVEFLVSFYNNEISEKSEIFDDQFSVERPDGSNFTLKIRSTKLEDSAMYFCASSALHPSGTAPRTDTQYFGPGTRLTVL.